A single sample is the source of the 8 T cell receptor beta chains below, sequenced in a study of T cells in Graves' hyperthyroidism and ophthalmopathy. RNA transcripts gave rise to amplified TCR beta CDR3 regions. A set of HTBI primers served as the primers for a first-round RT-PCR of the TCR CDR3. TCRdb ran MiXCR on the multiplex PCR reads and lists one entry per CDR3 protein. In the table there are roughly 740,000 distinct CDR3 sequences, about a sixth of which are singletons. The sequencing input was blood. Receptors originate from a man aged 18-30 years with Graves' hyperthyroidism.

This clonotype was observed many times. This chain uses TRBV18 with TRBJ2-1; tentative D call: TRBD1 (5 bases). Germline values: CDR1 KGHSH, CDR2 LQKENI. V was trimmed by 1 base and J by 2 bases, leaving 9 bases between them. The CDR3 covers 15 residues. The DNA for the CDR3 is TGTGCCAGCTCACCACAGGGGAACACCTACAATGAGCAGTTCTTC. It translates to CASSPQGNTYNEQFF. The variable domain in full, with the rest retrieved from reference TRBV18 and TRBJ2-1, is NAGVMQNPRHLVRRRGQEARLRCSPMKGHSHVYWYRQLPEEGLKFMVYLQKENIIDESGMPKERFSAEFPKEGPSILRIQQVVRGDSAAYFCASSPQGNTYNEQFFGPGTRLTVL.

This clonotype was observed many times. The rearrangement links TRBV7-3 to TRBJ2-1, with a weak D call TRBD2 (6 bases). The CDR3 loop spans 19 amino acids. Germline V gene data show CDR1 as SGHTA and CDR2 as FQGTGA. V lost 2 bases, J lost 2 bases, and 22 bases lay in between. The CDR3 loop is CASSLYPAGGLATYNEQFF. In nucleotides, the CDR3 is TGTGCCAGCAGCTTATATCCCGCGGGCGGTCTAGCGACCTACAATGAGCAGTTCTTC.

V is TRBV9 and J is TRBJ2-7; 14 bases fit TRBD2. The CDR3 runs 20 residues. With V trimmed by 0 bases and J by 2 bases, 13 bases remained unmatched. Germline V CDR1 and CDR2: SGDLS, YYNGEE. For the CDR3, the DNA is TGTGCCAGCAGCGTAGACGGGTGGGGACTAGCGGGAGAGGGGACCTACGAGCAGTACTTC. Amino acid sequence: CASSVDGWGLAGEGTYEQYF. The full variable domain, rest sourced from reference TRBV9 and TRBJ2-7, is DSGVTQTPKHLITATGQRVTLRCSPRSGDLSVYWYQQSLDQGLQFLIQYYNGEERAKGNILERFSAQQFPDLHSELNLSSLELGDSALYFCASSVDGWGLAGEGTYEQYFGPGTRLTVT.

This clonotype showed up just a few times. The chain is built from TRBV7-2 and TRBJ2-5, with 12 bases aligning to TRBD2. Germline lookup yields CDR1 SGHTA and CDR2 FQGNSA. The CDR3 loop spans 18 amino acids. V gave up 5 bases and J gave up 2 bases; unmatched junction bases: 12. As DNA, the CDR3 is TGTGCCAGCAGCCCCGGGACTAGCGGGCGCCTCCGACAAGAGACCCAGTACTTC. This gives the protein CASSPGTSGRLRQETQYF. The full variable domain, completed using reference TRBV7-2 and TRBJ2-5, is GAGVSQSPSNKVTEKGKDVELRCDPISGHTALYWYRQSLGQGLEFLIYFQGNSAPDKSGLPSDRFSAERTGGSVSTLTIQRTQQEDSAVYLCASSPGTSGRLRQETQYFGPGTRLLVL.

This clonotype was detected only a few times. A much larger clonotype is one base distant, so this may be a read error. This rearrangement joins TRBV5-4 to TRBJ2-5; TRBD2 matches 9 bases. The CDR3 covers 14 residues. Germline V gene lookup returns CDR1 SGHNT and CDR2 YYREEE (reference sequence). V dropped 3 bases and J dropped 0; count of bases not matched to a gene: 0. CDR3 sequence (DNA): TGTGCCAGCAGCTGGACTAGCGACCAAGAGACCCAGTACTTC. This codes for CASSWTSDQETQYF.

This rearrangement joins TRBV6-1 to TRBJ2-4, with 11 bases lining up with TRBD2. The CDR3 totals 16 residues. Germline CDR1 MNHNS, CDR2 SASEGT. V was pared by 5 bases and J by 6 bases, with 9 bases of the junction left unmatched. DNA of the CDR3: TGTGCCAGCAGTCCACTAGCGGGGGAGAGAAGAAACATTCAGTACTTC. Amino acids: CASSPLAGERRNIQYF.

The chain is built from TRBV19 and TRBJ2-1; 10 bases match TRBD1. This CDR3 has 15 residues. V trimming: 5 bases; J trimming: 5 bases; junction bases outside the gene matches: 6. CDR1 is LNHDA, CDR2 SQIVND, per germline (reference sequence). The CDR3 DNA reads as TGTGCCAGTAGTTTTCTGGACAGGGGGAACAATGAGCAGTTCTTC. This encodes CASSFLDRGNNEQFF.

The chain carries TRBV4-3 and TRBJ1-5; D is perhaps TRBD1 (5 bases). Germline CDR1 reads LGHNA; CDR2 reads YSLEER. The CDR3 runs to 17 residues. Trimming left V 1 base short and J 1 base short, with 14 bases between. CDR3 loop: CASSQGGAGKSNQPQHF. The CDR3 DNA is TGCGCCAGCAGCCAAGGTGGGGCAGGGAAGAGCAATCAGCCCCAGCATTTT.